This T cell receptor (beta chain) was captured in a study of cytomegalovirus exposure and HLA in healthy donors. The primer mix had 60 Vbeta and 13 Jbeta primers. Clones were read by immunoSEQ multiplex PCR, and TCRdb kept only the in-frame ones, dropping some. The repertoire shows some 150,000 clones; the top ten hold 2% to 2.5%. Specimen: PBMCs. The TCR comes from a woman between 18 and 30 years old in good health and CMV-seronegative.

CDR3 in amino acids: CASSDRRGLTGYTF. The CDR3 bases are TGTGCCAGCAGTGATCGCAGGGGGCTTACTGGCTACACCTTC. This chain connects TRBV2 to TRBJ1-2; 8 bases are shared with TRBD1. Germline values: CDR1 SNHLY, CDR2 FYNNEI. J lost 7 bases, V lost 3 bases, and 7 bases had no gene match. The CDR3 sequence is 14 residues long. Drawing the rest from reference TRBV2 and TRBJ1-2, the complete variable domain is EPEVTQTPSHQVTQMGQEVILRCVPISNHLYFYWYRQILGQKVEFLVSFYNNEISEKSEIFDDQFSVERPDGSNFTLKIRSTKLEDSAMYFCASSDRRGLTGYTFGSGTRLTVV.